This paragraph reports one T cell receptor (beta chain). It may be a read error: a sequence one base away is much more abundant. Other DNA sequences of this sample code for an identical CDR3. This entry comes from a study of blood T cell repertoires in COVID-19. At the level of the study: PBMCs, B-cell-depleted T cells, or T cells were the source of the cDNA or gDNA that made up the material.

In germline, CDR1 is LGHNA, CDR2 YSLEER. V lost 1 base, J lost 4 bases, and 3 bases stayed unmatched. The CDR3 is made up of 15 amino acids. TCRdb keeps only in-frame clones here, not all; method: immunoSEQ multiplex PCR. The sample includes thousands of clones, just over 85% seen only once; the top ten take 8% to 9.5%. Sequenced sample: peripheral blood. The sequence came from a human donor in a cohort sampled during active COVID-19. V usage is TRBV4-3 and J usage is TRBJ1-3, with 8 bases fitting TRBD1. The CDR3 DNA is TGCGCCAGCAGCCAAGGGACAGGGAGAGGAAACACCATATATTTT. Amino acid sequence: CASSQGTGRGNTIYF.